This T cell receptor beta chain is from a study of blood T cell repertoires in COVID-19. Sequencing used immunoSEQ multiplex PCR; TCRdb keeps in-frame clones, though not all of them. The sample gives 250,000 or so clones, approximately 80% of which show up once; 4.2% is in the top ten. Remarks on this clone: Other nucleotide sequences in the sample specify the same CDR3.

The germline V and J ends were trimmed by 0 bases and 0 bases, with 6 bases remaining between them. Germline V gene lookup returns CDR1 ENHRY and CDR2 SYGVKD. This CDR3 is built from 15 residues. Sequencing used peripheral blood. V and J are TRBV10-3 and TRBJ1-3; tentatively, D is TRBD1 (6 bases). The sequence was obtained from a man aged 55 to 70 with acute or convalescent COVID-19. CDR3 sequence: CAISESGGSGNTIYF. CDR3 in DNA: TGTGCCATCAGTGAGTCAGGGGGCTCTGGAAACACCATATATTTT.